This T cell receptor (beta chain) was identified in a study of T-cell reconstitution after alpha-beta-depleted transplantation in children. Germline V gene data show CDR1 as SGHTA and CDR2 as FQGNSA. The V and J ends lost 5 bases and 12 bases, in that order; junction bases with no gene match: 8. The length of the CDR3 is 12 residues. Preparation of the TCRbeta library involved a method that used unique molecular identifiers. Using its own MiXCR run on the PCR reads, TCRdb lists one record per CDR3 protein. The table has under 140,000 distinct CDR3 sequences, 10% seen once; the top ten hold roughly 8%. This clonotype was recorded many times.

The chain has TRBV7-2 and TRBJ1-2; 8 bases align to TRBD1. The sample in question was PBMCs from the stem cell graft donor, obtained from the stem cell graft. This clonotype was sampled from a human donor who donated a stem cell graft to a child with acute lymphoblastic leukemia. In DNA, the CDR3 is TGTGCCAGCAGCCCGGGACAGGCCCTAAACACCTTC. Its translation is CASSPGQALNTF.